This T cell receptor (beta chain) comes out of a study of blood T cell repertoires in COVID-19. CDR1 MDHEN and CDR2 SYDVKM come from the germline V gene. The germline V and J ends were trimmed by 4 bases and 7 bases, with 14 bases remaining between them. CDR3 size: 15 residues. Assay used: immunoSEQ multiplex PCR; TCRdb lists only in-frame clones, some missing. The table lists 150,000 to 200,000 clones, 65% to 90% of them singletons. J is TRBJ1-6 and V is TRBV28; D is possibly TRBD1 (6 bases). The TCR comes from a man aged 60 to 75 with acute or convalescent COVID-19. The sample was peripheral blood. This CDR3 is CASSSQGKKNSPLHF. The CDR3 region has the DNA TGTGCCAGCAGTTCACAGGGAAAAAAGAATTCACCCCTCCACTTT. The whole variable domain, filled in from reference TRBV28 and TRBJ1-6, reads DVKVTQSSRYLVKRTGEKVFLECVQDMDHENMFWYRQDPGLGLRLIYFSYDVKMKEKGDIPEGYSVSREKKERFSLILESASTNQTSMYLCASSSQGKKNSPLHFGNGTRLTVT.